The 12 T cell receptor beta chains in this list originate from one sample, sequenced in a study of OX40 agonist ivuxolimab in advanced cancers. The table came from immunoSEQ multiplex PCR; TCRdb's copy has only in-frame clones and leaves some out. Among over 5,000 clones listed, less than 85% were seen once. The specimen comprised CD4+ or CD8+ T cells sorted from blood, sampled in a trial of the OX40 agonist ivuxolimab. Every receptor here comes from an adult with an advanced solid tumor such as melanoma, head and neck, liver or kidney cancer.

The CDR3 sequence: CASSHGSYEQYF. In nucleotides, the CDR3 is TGTGCCAGCAGCCACGGGAGTTACGAGCAGTACTTC. The rearrangement uses TRBV13 and TRBJ2-7; D might be TRBD2 (6 bases). The CDR3 runs 12 residues. V lost 5 bases and J lost 4, with 9 bases in between. Germline V CDR1 and CDR2: PRHDT, FYEKMQ (reference sequence).

J is TRBJ2-1 and V is TRBV9, with D unresolved. The CDR3 is 14 amino acids. Germline V gene sequence: CDR1 SGDLS, CDR2 YYNGEE. V lost 1 base and J 8 bases, leaving 13 bases between the germline ends. The CDR3 reads CASSVYGSGHEQFF. CDR3 in DNA: TGTGCCAGCAGCGTATACGGATCTGGGCATGAGCAGTTCTTC. Full variable domain (remainder filled in from reference TRBV9 and TRBJ2-1): DSGVTQTPKHLITATGQRVTLRCSPRSGDLSVYWYQQSLDQGLQFLIQYYNGEERAKGNILERFSAQQFPDLHSELNLSSLELGDSALYFCASSVYGSGHEQFFGPGTRLTVL.

By frequency in the sample, this clone is medium-sized. This chain uses TRBV5-5 with TRBJ1-2, with a weak D call TRBD1 (5 bases). Germline lookup yields CDR1 SGHKS and CDR2 YYEKEE (reference sequence). V was pared by 7 bases and J by 1 base, with 20 bases between. The CDR3 extends over 16 amino acids. Here the CDR3 reads CASSHEGLKYNYGYTF. The CDR3 nucleotides are TGTGCCAGCTCCCACGAGGGACTGAAGTATAACTATGGCTACACCTTC. The variable domain in full, with the rest retrieved from reference TRBV5-5 and TRBJ1-2, is DAGVTQSPTHLIKTRGQQVTLRCSPISGHKSVSWYQQVLGQGPQFIFQYYEKEERGRGNFPDRFSARQFPNYSSELNVNALLLGDSALYLCASSHEGLKYNYGYTFGSGTRLTVV.

This clone was seen only a few times. The chain is built from TRBV15 and TRBJ1-5; D is undetermined. The V end was cut by 3 bases, the J end by 4 bases, with 16 bases between. CDR1 and CDR2 (germline): LNHNV, YYDKDF (reference sequence). The CDR3 extends over 16 amino acids. The CDR3 DNA reads as TGTGCCACCAGCAGTACCGTGGCCGGGTTTAATCAGCCCCAGCATTTT. The encoded protein is CATSSTVAGFNQPQHF.

The V gene is TRBV7-8, the J gene TRBJ2-1; D gene unclear. This CDR3 region has 13 residues. Germline CDR1 reads SGHVS; CDR2 reads FQNEAQ. The germline V and J ends were trimmed by 1 base and 9 bases, with 10 bases remaining between them. In DNA form, the CDR3 reads TGTGCCAGCAGCTTAGGATCAGTGGGTGAGCAGTTCTTC. Residues: CASSLGSVGEQFF.

CDR3 DNA: TGTGCCAGCAGCCTGCAGGGGGCGCGGACAGATACGCAGTATTTT. It encodes CASSLQGARTDTQYF. This sequence joins TRBV7-8 and TRBJ2-3; 8 bases align to TRBD1. Looked up from germline, CDR1 is SGHVS and CDR2 is FQNEAQ. The CDR3 totals 15 residues. V dropped 5 bases and J dropped 3; count of bases not matched to a gene: 7.

This clone was seen once. The genes are TRBV4-3 and TRBJ2-1; 12 bases line up with TRBD2. With V trimmed by 0 bases and J by 8 bases, 11 bases remained unmatched. Per the germline V gene, CDR1 is LGHNA and CDR2 is YSLEER. This CDR3 has 18 amino acids. CDR3 sequence reads: CASSQDRLAGASVDEQFF. The DNA for the CDR3 is TGCGCCAGCAGCCAAGATCGACTAGCGGGAGCCTCCGTGGATGAGCAGTTCTTC.

The chain has TRBV6-4 and TRBJ2-1; 7 bases are a match to TRBD2. Germline V gene sequence: CDR1 MRHNA, CDR2 SNTAGT. The CDR3 sequence is 13 residues long. V shed 3 bases and J 4 bases; nucleotides not matched to a gene: 0. CDR3 nucleotide sequence: TGTGCCAGCAGTGAGCGGGAGTACAATGAGCAGTTCTTC. This sequence encodes CASSEREYNEQFF.

At least ten counts were recorded for this clone. V and J are TRBV7-9 and TRBJ2-7; 7 bases line up with TRBD2. This CDR3 region has 17 residues. Germline CDR1 and CDR2: SEHNR and FQNEAQ (reference sequence). V lost 5 bases, J lost 2 bases, and 15 bases stayed unmatched. Here the CDR3 reads CASSRPAGSGGAYEQYF. CDR3 coding DNA: TGTGCCAGCAGCCGTCCCGCTGGTTCGGGGGGTGCCTACGAGCAGTACTTC. The full variable domain, with the rest looked up from reference TRBV7-9 and TRBJ2-7, is DTGVSQNPRHKITKRGQNVTFRCDPISEHNRLYWYRQTLGQGPEFLTYFQNEAQLEKSRLLSDRFSAERPKGSFSTLEIQRTEQGDSAMYLCASSRPAGSGGAYEQYFGPGTRLTVT.

A few counts support this clone. The chain recombines TRBV5-1 with TRBJ2-7; a possible D gene is TRBD2 (5 bases). Germline V gene lookup returns CDR1 SGHRS and CDR2 YFSETQ. The CDR3 length is 15 residues. The ends were cut back, 5 bases at V and 2 bases at J, with 17 bases in the middle. The CDR3 sequence is CASSFYLDSTYEQYF. The CDR3, as DNA: TGCGCCAGCAGTTTTTACTTGGACTCAACCTACGAGCAGTACTTC.

The gene calls are TRBV4-3 and TRBJ1-4; 9 bases line up with TRBD1. Germline V gives CDR1 LGHNA, CDR2 YSLEER. This CDR3 is built from 16 residues. The J segment lost 4 bases and the V segment lost 0 bases, leaving 3 bases of the junction unmatched. CDR3 protein: CASSQEYRGRNEKLFF. CDR3 coding DNA: TGCGCCAGCAGCCAAGAATACAGGGGGCGTAATGAAAAACTGTTTTTT.

V gene TRBV4-3 combines with J gene TRBJ1-6, with D hard to call. Germline V lookup: CDR1 LGHNA, CDR2 YSLEER. The ends were cut back, 0 bases at V and 7 bases at J, with 10 bases in the middle. The CDR3 sequence is 15 residues long. For the CDR3, the DNA is TGCGCCAGCAGCCAAGATGGGGAGATAAATTCACCCCTCCACTTT. This translates into CASSQDGEINSPLHF.